The clone carrying this TCR beta chain was seen repeatedly, ten times or more. Its antigen is unknown. V was cut by 5 bases and J by 6 bases, with 18 bases left in between. The germline CDR1 and CDR2 sequences are SGHNT and YYREEE (reference sequence). The CDR3 consists of 15 residues. These data come from a study of OX40 agonist ivuxolimab in advanced cancers. As for the study in general: Every 2 weeks, ivuxolimab was infused into the patients intravenously at between 0.01 and 10 mg/kg. A diagnosis of hepatocellular carcinoma, melanoma, renal cell or head and neck cancer was present in dose-escalation patients. Of the participants, 40% had some prior anti-PD-1, anti-PD-L1 or anti-CTLA-4 therapy, which was allowed.

This table comes from immunoSEQ multiplex PCR, and its TCRdb copy is limited to in-frame clones, with some not included. Of some 72,000 clones in the sample, around 90% were seen once. The study, taken as a whole, reports: Partial responders receiving 0.1-3.0 mg/kg showed among the lowest clonal expansion.

The specimen comprised CD4+ or CD8+ T cells sorted from blood, sampled in a trial of the OX40 agonist ivuxolimab. The clonotype comes from an adult with an advanced solid tumor such as melanoma, head and neck, liver or kidney cancer. The V call is TRBV5-4, the J call TRBJ2-1, with D tentatively TRBD1 or TRBD2 (5 bases each). The CDR3 nucleotides are TGTGCCAGCAGTTCCTTGGGGGAGTTCTTCAATGAGCAGTTCTTC. This sequence encodes CASSSLGEFFNEQFF.